This TCR beta chain was obtained from a study of shared clonotypes between healthy human individuals. Overall study results and limits: Researchers sampled blood only, noting tissue repertoires likely differ.

A remark on this clone: The antigen remains undetermined. The same CDR3 can be traced to other DNA sequences in this sample.

Sequenced by immunoSEQ multiplex PCR; TCRdb stores in-frame clones only, minus some. Seen here are hundreds of thousands of clones, 70% to 80% observed once, and the top ten hold 12%. Sequencing input: PBMCs. The sequence came from a woman aged 35 to 49 in good health. Some clones in this sample may be carry-over from other donors' samples.

The chain's CDR3 is CSARVTYEQYF. As DNA, the CDR3 is TGCAGTGCTAGGGTTACCTACGAGCAGTACTTC. The rearrangement links TRBV20-1 to TRBJ2-7, with D uncertain. Trimming cost V 3 bases and J 2 bases, with 5 bases left between them. The CDR3 has 11 amino acids. Germline CDR1 reads DFQATT; CDR2 reads SNEGSKA (reference sequence).